The subject of this entry is one T cell receptor (beta chain). The data stem from a study of blood T cell repertoires in COVID-19. Study at large: The analysed material was cDNA or gDNA that came from T cells, B-cell-depleted T cells, or PBMCs.

Per the germline V gene, CDR1 is LNHDA and CDR2 is SQIVND (reference sequence). The CDR3 length is 14 residues. J gave up 0 bases and V 7 bases, and 5 bases lay outside the gene matches. TCRdb's table, derived via immunoSEQ multiplex PCR, lists solely in-frame clones and lacks some. The profile shows about 150,000 clones, around 80% of them singletons. This TCR derives from a woman aged 45-65 years with acute or convalescent COVID-19. This sequence joins TRBV19 and TRBJ1-1; 7 bases align to TRBD1. The sample was peripheral blood. CDR3: CASKGAEMNTEAFF. In DNA, the CDR3 is TGTGCCAGTAAGGGGGCTGAGATGAACACTGAAGCTTTCTTT.